The clone carrying this TCR beta chain was detected ten times or more. Its cognate antigen is unknown. The data derive from a study of T cell repertoires in cytomegalovirus infection. Study overall: Evidence of both CMV infection and a matching HLA type came from public TCR beta signatures.

General study points: Pooled public TCR beta family frequency picked out CMV carriers with the relevant HLA. The ex vivo response was dominated by HLA-C-restricted CMV-specific TCR beta clonotypes.

Each CDR3 protein is one row after TCRdb ran MiXCR on the reads. The sample lists some 270,000 distinct CDR3 sequences, over 15% occurring once. Sequencing was carried out using CD8+ T cells from PBMCs. The sequence was collected from a human donor in good health (CMV status not recorded). Some clones in this sample may be carry-over from other donors' samples.

The CDR3 protein is CASSYGTGGGTEAFF. CDR3 in DNA: TGTGCCAGCAGTTACGGGACAGGGGGTGGCACTGAAGCTTTCTTT. This chain connects TRBV6-5 to TRBJ1-1; 11 nucleotides line up with TRBD1. J lost 4 bases, V lost 2 bases, and 3 bases had no gene match. The germline CDR1 and CDR2 sequences are MNHEY and SVGAGI. The CDR3 is 15 residues long.